The rows below give T cell receptor beta chains drawn from one sample of a study of blood T cell repertoires in COVID-19. The table came from immunoSEQ multiplex PCR; TCRdb's copy has only in-frame clones and leaves some out. This sample carries a few hundred thousand clones, approximately 77% of them seen once, and the ten largest clones take 3.6%. The sequencing input was peripheral blood. All receptors derive from a woman older than 75 with acute or convalescent COVID-19. Both conserved end residues are part of each CDR3. Each record gives: CDR3 length, J gene, V gene, D gene, clone size, CDR3 DNA, CDR3 protein. A D gene is named only where the DNA matches it firmly. Some rows mark clone size as missing; the rest say once, few, many or name a class of expanded clone.

14 | TRBJ1-5 | TRBV12-5 | TRBD1 | . | TGTGCTAGCGCTACAGGGGATAGCAATCAGCCCCAGCATTTT | CASATGDSNQPQHF
16 | TRBJ1-1 | TRBV10-3 | . | few | TGTGCCATCAGTGAGGGACAGACCACTATGAACACTGAAGCTTTCTTT | CAISEGQTTMNTEAFF
14 | TRBJ2-6 | TRBV19 | . | . | TGTGCCAGCCATCTGAGGACTGGGGCCAACGTCCTGACTTTC | CASHLRTGANVLTF
15 | TRBJ2-5 | TRBV7-2 | . | . | TGTGCCAGCAGCTCCCTTCGGACTCTCCAAGAGACCCAGTACTTC | CASSSLRTLQETQYF
14 | TRBJ1-2 | TRBV2 | TRBD1 | . | TGTGCCAGCAGTGTCGGACAGGGTCCCTATGGCTACACCTTC | CASSVGQGPYGYTF
15 | TRBJ1-4 | TRBV6-6 | . | . | TGTGCCAGCAGTTGGTCAGGCACAACTAATGAAAAACTGTTTTTT | CASSWSGTTNEKLFF
14 | TRBJ2-2 | TRBV14 | . | . | TGTGCCAGCAGCCAAAAGCTCGTCACCGGGGAGCTGTTTTTT | CASSQKLVTGELFF
20 | TRBJ1-1 | TRBV14 | . | . | TGTGCCAGCACCCCTGGCCGGGACAAGACATTTGGGAGCATGAACACTGAAGCTTTCTTT | CASTPGRDKTFGSMNTEAFF
15 | TRBJ2-4 | TRBV7-9 | . | . | TGTGCCAGCAGCCAGACGGGGGGCGCTGGGAACATTCAGTACTTC | CASSQTGGAGNIQYF
16 | TRBJ2-3 | TRBV11-2 | TRBD2 | . | TGTGCCAGCAGTTTGCCGCTAGCGGGACCTTCAGATACGCAGTATTTT | CASSLPLAGPSDTQYF
15 | TRBJ2-7 | TRBV6-5 | TRBD1 | . | TGTGCCAGCAGTTACCGGGACAGGGGACCCTACGAGCAGTACTTC | CASSYRDRGPYEQYF
16 | TRBJ2-3 | TRBV5-1 | TRBD1 | once | TGCGCCAGCAGCACAGGGACAGGCCCGCGGACAGATACGCAGTATTTT | CASSTGTGPRTDTQYF
15 | TRBJ1-5 | TRBV3-1/TRBV3-2 | . | . | TGTGCCAGCAGCCAAGATTGGTCAGGCCCTCAGCCCCAGCATTTT | CASSQDWSGPQPQHF
14 | TRBJ2-5 | TRBV11-3 | TRBD2 | . | TGTGCCAGCAGCCAGCGGGGAGGCCAAGAGACCCAGTACTTC | CASSQRGGQETQYF
14 | TRBJ1-5 | TRBV28 | . | . | TGTGCCAGCAACCTAGGCCCTGGAGGTCAGCCCCAGCATTTT | CASNLGPGGQPQHF
13 | TRBJ1-1 | TRBV11-1 | . | . | TGTGCCACCTCGGGACACATGAACACTGAAGCTTTCTTT | CATSGHMNTEAFF
16 | TRBJ1-6 | TRBV7-2 | . | . | TGTGCCAGCAGCTCAAAGAGGACAGCAGCCGATTCACCCCTCCACTTT | CASSSKRTAADSPLHF
14 | TRBJ2-7 | TRBV10-3 | TRBD1 | . | TGTGCCATCAGCGGGACAGGTGACTCCTACGAGCAGTACTTC | CAISGTGDSYEQYF
15 | TRBJ1-2 | TRBV6-5 | . | . | TGTGCCAGCAGTTACTCAGGACATTTCAAACGGGGCTACACCTTC | CASSYSGHFKRGYTF
14 | TRBJ1-1 | TRBV19 | . | . | TGTGCCAGTAGTATTCGTGAGGGAAGGACTGAAGCTTTCTTT | CASSIREGRTEAFF
13 | TRBJ1-2 | TRBV7-9 | . | few | TGTGCCAGCAGCTTACCAGGGGCTGCTGGCTACACCTTC | CASSLPGAAGYTF
13 | TRBJ1-2 | TRBV9 | . | . | TGTGCCAGCAGCGTCGACAGTTTCTATGGCTACACCTTC | CASSVDSFYGYTF
13 | TRBJ2-3 | TRBV11-3 | . | few | TGTGCCAGCAGCTCCCCCCCCACTGATACGCAGTATTTT | CASSSPPTDTQYF
15 | TRBJ2-1 | TRBV28 | . | . | TGTGCCAGCAGTCCCCCCGGGGGAACGCACAATGAGCAGTTCTTC | CASSPPGGTHNEQFF
15 | TRBJ1-1 | TRBV15 | . | . | TGTGCCACCAGCAGAGCCGGGACACTGAACACTGAAGCTTTCTTT | CATSRAGTLNTEAFF
16 | TRBJ2-2 | TRBV27 | TRBD1 | once | TGTGCCAGCAGTGGAGGGACAGGGGGCCCGACCGGGGAGCTGTTTTTT | CASSGGTGGPTGELFF
16 | TRBJ2-5 | TRBV19 | TRBD2 | . | TGTGCCAGCAGTATGACGGGTAGCGGGGGACAAGAGACCCAGTACTTC | CASSMTGSGGQETQYF
16 | TRBJ1-4 | TRBV28 | . | . | TGTGCCAGCAGCCGGGCATCAGGGGTGGTTAATGAAAAACTGTTTTTT | CASSRASGVVNEKLFF
15 | TRBJ1-3 | TRBV6-1 | . | . | TGTGCCAGCAGTGAAGGAAGGAGCTCTGGAAACACCATATATTTT | CASSEGRSSGNTIYF
13 | TRBJ1-2 | TRBV5-6 | . | . | TGTGCCAGCAACCCGAGCGGGAACTATGGCTACACCTTC | CASNPSGNYGYTF
14 | TRBJ1-1 | TRBV11-3 | . | . | TGTGCCAGCAGCTTAAGCCGCATGAACACTGAAGCTTTCTTT | CASSLSRMNTEAFF
16 | TRBJ2-1 | TRBV7-8 | TRBD1 | . | TGTGCCAGCAGCCAATCGTACGGACAGGGGACGTATGAGCAGTTCTTC | CASSQSYGQGTYEQFF
17 | TRBJ1-5 | TRBV7-8 | TRBD1 | . | TGTGCCACCTATCCTGCCCCCCCAGACAGGGCCAATCAGCCCCAGCATTTT | CATYPAPPDRANQPQHF
16 | TRBJ1-1 | TRBV7-2 | TRBD1 | . | TGTGCCAGCAGCGCGACCAGGACAGGGATTTATAGTGAAGCTTTCTTT | CASSATRTGIYSEAFF
14 | TRBJ1-2 | TRBV7-9 | . | . | TGTGCCAGCAGCTTAAGTAGAGAAGACTATGGCTACACCTTC | CASSLSREDYGYTF
16 | TRBJ1-1 | TRBV6-5 | TRBD1 | few | TGTGCCAGCAGTTCGAGACAGGGGGCGAGGGACACTGAAGCTTTCTTT | CASSSRQGARDTEAFF
13 | TRBJ1-1 | TRBV7-2 | . | once | TGTGCCAGCAGCTTAGATGGGGCAGGGCTCGCTTTCTTT | CASSLDGAGLAFF
15 | TRBJ1-1 | TRBV11-1 | TRBD1 | . | TGTGCCAGCAGCAAGCAGGGGGCCGTTGGCACTGAAGCTTTCTTT | CASSKQGAVGTEAFF
12 | TRBJ2-5 | TRBV28 | TRBD1 | . | TGTGCCAGCAGTACAGGGGGGGAGACCCAGTACTTC | CASSTGGETQYF
14 | TRBJ2-7 | TRBV15 | TRBD1 | . | TGTGCCACCAGCAGTTACAGGGGACCCTACGAGCAGTACTTC | CATSSYRGPYEQYF
16 | TRBJ1-4 | TRBV7-6 | TRBD1 | few | TGTGCCAGCAGCAACCCATGGACAGGGGGTTTTGAAAAACTGTTTTTT | CASSNPWTGGFEKLFF
15 | TRBJ2-2 | TRBV7-2 | . | . | TGTGCCAGCAGCTTATCCAGGGGCCCAATCGGGGAGCTGTTTTTT | CASSLSRGPIGELFF
11 | TRBJ2-7 | TRBV19 | TRBD1 | . | TGTGCCAGTAGTACCGGGGACAGAGTAAACTTC | CASSTGDRVNF
15 | TRBJ1-2 | TRBV19 | . | once | TGTGCCAGTAGTCCCTGGACAGAGCAATCCTATGGCTACACCTTC | CASSPWTEQSYGYTF